The clone carrying this T cell receptor (beta chain) has at least ten counts. The antigen remains unidentified. These data originate in a study of identical twins. A universal primer site was added by template switching, and unique molecular identifiers were carried by the cDNA. TCRdb reprocessed the 5' RACE reads via MiXCR and lists one record per CDR3 protein. The sample has 700,000 or so distinct CDR3 sequences; over 8.5% are singletons. The germline V and J ends were trimmed by 0 bases and 0 bases, with 10 bases remaining between them. The CDR3 has 16 amino acids. The germline V gene has CDR1 SGDLS and CDR2 YYNGEE. The study, taken as a whole, reports: Rather than following the same donors, the conclusions depended on cross-sectional statistical analysis.

Another study also made use of these data, one on yellow fever vaccine responses in identical twins. That source reports: A vaccine T cell response that seemed partly convergent and partly personalized was reported in twins.

The clonotype originates from a woman between 18 and 30 years old in good health. Source material: PBMCs. The genes are TRBV9 and TRBJ2-1; no firm D call. The CDR3 is CASSVGGSSSYNEQFF. In nucleotides, the CDR3 is TGTGCCAGCAGCGTAGGTGGGTCAAGCTCCTACAATGAGCAGTTCTTC. The full variable domain, in which reference TRBV9 and TRBJ2-1 provide the parts outside the CDR3, is DSGVTQTPKHLITATGQRVTLRCSPRSGDLSVYWYQQSLDQGLQFLIQYYNGEERAKGNILERFSAQQFPDLHSELNLSSLELGDSALYFCASSVGGSSSYNEQFFGPGTRLTVL.